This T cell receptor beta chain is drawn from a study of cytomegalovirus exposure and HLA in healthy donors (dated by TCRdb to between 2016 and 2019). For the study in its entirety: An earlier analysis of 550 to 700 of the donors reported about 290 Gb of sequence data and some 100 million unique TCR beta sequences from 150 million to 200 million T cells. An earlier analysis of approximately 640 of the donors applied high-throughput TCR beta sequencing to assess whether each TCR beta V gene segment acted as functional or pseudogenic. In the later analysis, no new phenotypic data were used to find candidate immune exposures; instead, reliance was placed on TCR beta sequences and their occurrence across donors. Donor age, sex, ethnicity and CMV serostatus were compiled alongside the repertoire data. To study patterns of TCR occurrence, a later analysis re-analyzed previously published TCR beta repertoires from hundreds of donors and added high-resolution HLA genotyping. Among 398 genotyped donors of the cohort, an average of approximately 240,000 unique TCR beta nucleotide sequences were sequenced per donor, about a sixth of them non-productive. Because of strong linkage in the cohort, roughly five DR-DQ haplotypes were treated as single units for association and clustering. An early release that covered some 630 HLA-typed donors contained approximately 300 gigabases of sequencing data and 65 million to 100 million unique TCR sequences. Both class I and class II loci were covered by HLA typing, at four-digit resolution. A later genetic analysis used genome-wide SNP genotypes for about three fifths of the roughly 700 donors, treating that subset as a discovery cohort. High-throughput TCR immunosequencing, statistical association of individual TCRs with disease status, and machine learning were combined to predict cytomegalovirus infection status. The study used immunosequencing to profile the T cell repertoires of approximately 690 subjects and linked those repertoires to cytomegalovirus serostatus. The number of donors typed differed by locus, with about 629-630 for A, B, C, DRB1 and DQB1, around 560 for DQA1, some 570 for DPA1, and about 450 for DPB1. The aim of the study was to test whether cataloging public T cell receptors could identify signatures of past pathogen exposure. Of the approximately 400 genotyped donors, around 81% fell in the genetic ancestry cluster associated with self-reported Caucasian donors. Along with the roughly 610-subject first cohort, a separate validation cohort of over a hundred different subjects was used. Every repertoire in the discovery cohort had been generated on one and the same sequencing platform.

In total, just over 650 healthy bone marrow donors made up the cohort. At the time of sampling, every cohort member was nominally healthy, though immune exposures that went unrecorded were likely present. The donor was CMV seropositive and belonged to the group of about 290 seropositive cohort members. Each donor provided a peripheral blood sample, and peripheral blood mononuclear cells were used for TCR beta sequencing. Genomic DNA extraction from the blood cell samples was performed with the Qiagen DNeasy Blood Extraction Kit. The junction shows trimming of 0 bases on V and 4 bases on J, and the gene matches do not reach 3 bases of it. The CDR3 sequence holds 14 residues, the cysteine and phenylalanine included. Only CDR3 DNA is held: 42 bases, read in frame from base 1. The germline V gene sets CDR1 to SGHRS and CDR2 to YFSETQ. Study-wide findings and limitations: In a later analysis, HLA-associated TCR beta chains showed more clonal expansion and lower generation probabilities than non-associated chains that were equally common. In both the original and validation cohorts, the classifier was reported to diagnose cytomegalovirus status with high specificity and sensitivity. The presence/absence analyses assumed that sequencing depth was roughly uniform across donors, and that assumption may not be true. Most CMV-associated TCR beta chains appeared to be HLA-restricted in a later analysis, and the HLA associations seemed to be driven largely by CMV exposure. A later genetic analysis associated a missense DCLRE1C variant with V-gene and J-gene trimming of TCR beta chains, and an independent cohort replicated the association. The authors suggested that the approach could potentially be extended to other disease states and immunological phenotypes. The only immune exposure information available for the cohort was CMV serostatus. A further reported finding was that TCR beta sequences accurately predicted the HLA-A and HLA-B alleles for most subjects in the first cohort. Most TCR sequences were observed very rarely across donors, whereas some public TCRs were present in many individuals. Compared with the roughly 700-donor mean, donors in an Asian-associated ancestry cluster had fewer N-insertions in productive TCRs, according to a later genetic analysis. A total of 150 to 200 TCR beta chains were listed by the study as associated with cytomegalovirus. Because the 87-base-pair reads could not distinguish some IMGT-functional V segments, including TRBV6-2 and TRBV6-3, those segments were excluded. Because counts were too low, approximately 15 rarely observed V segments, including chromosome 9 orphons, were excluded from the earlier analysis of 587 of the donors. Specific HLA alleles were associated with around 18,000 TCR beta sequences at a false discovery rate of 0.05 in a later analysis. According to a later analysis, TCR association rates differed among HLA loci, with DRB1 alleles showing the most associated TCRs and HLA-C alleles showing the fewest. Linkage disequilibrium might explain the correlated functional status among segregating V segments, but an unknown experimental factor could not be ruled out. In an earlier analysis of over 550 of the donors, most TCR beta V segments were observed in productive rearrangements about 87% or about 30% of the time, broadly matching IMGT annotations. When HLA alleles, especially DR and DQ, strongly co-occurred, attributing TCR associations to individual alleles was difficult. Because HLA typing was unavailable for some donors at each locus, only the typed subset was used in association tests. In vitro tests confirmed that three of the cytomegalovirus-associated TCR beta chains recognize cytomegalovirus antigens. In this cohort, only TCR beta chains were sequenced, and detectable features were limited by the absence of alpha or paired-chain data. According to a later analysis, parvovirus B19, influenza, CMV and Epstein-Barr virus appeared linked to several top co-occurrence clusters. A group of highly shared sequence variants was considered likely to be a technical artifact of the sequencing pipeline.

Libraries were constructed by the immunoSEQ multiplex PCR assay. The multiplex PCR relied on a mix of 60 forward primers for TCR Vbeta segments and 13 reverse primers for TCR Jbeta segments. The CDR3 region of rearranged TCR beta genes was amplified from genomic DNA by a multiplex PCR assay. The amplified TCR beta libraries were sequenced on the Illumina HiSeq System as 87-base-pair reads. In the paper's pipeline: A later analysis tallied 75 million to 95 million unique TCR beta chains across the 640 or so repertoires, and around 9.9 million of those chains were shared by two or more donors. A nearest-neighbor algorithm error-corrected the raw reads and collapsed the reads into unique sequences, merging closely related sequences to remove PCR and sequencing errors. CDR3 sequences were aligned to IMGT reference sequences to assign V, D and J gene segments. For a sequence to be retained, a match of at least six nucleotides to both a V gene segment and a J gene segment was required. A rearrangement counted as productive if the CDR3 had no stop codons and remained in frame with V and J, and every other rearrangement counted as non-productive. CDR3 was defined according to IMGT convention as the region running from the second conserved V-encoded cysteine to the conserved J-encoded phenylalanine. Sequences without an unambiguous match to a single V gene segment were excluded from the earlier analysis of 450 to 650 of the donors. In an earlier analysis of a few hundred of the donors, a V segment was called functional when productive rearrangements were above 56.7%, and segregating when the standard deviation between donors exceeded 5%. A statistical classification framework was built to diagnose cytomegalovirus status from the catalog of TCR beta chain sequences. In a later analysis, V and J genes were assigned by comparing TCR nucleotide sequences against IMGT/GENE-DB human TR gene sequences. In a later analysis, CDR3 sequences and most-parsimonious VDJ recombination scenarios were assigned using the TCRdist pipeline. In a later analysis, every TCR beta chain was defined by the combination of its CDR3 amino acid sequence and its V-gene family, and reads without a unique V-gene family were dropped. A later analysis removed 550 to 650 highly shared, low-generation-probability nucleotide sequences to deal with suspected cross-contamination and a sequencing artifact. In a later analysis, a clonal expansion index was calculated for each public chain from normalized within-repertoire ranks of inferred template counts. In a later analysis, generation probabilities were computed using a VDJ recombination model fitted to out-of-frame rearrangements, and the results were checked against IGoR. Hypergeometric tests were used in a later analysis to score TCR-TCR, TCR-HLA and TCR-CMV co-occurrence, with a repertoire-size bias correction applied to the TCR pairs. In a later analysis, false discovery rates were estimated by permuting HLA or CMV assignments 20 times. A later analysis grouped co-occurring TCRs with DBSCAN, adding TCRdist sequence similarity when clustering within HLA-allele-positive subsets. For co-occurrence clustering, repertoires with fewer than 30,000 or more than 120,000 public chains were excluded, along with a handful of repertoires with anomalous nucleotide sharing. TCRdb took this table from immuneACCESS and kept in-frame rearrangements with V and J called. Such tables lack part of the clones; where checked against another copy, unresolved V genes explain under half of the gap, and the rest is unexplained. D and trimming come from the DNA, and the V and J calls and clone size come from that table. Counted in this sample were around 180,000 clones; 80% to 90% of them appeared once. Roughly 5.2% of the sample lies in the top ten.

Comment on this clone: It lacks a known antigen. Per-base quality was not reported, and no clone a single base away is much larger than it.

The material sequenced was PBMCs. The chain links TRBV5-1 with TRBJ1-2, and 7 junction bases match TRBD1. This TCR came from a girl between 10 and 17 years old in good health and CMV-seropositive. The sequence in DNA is TGCGCCAGCAGCTTGGCACAGGGGACCTATGGCTACACCTTC. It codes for CASSLAQGTYGYTF.